The 9 T cell receptor beta chains below all came from one sample that was sequenced in a study of blood T cell repertoires in COVID-19 (dated by TCRdb to between 2020 and 2021). Receptor libraries were prepared by the immunoSEQ multiplex PCR assay. Drawn from immuneACCESS, this table holds only the in-frame rearrangements with V and J called that TCRdb kept. Clones are partly lost; checked studies trace under half to an unresolved V gene and leave the rest unexplained. This sample has 60,000 to 75,000 clones in its table, and 70% to 85% of those were observed once. The ten largest clones take up approximately 6% of the sample. The sequenced sample was peripheral blood. The receptor set was obtained from a woman in her seventies with acute or convalescent COVID-19.

The CDR3: CASSVFSTGLEYF. For the CDR3, the DNA is TGTGCCAGCAGTGTTTTTTCTACAGGGCTTGAGTATTTT. The chain combines TRBV2 with TRBJ2-3, with D tentatively TRBD1 (6 bases). CDR3 length: 13 residues. V was clipped by 4 bases and J by 13 bases, with 18 bases between them. CDR1 SNHLY and CDR2 FYNNEI come from the germline V gene.

V and J are TRBV28 and TRBJ2-1; D possibly corresponds to TRBD2 (6 bases). Trimming cost V 5 bases and J 7 bases, with 21 bases left between them. Per germline, CDR1 MDHEN and CDR2 SYDVKM. The CDR3 loop spans 16 amino acids. CDR3 residues: CASSIGGGGFGNEQFF. The CDR3 bases are TGTGCCAGCAGTATAGGCGGTGGGGGGTTTGGGAATGAGCAGTTCTTC.

The genes are TRBV3-1 (or the pseudogene TRBV3-2) and TRBJ2-3; 9 bases align to TRBD2. CDR3 size: 15 residues. J gave up 0 bases and V 4 bases, and 2 bases lay outside the gene matches. Germline V gene lookup returns CDR1 LGHDT and CDR2 YNNKEL (reference sequence). CDR3 sequence: CASSPRGGSTDTQYF. CDR3 coding DNA: TGTGCCAGCAGCCCGCGGGGGGGCAGCACAGATACGCAGTATTTT.

The chain combines TRBV19 with TRBJ1-4, with 7 positions matching TRBD1. V lost 9 bases to trimming and J lost 8 bases; unmatched junction nucleotides: 12. This CDR3 comprises 14 residues. Germline V lookup: CDR1 LNHDA, CDR2 SQIVND (reference sequence). CDR3 DNA sequence: TGTGCCAGCTCCCAAACAGGGGCGGGGGAAAAACTGTTTTTT. Protein: CASSQTGAGEKLFF.

This clone is deemed large. This rearrangement joins TRBV28 to TRBJ2-5; 11 nucleotides agree with TRBD2. Germline lookup yields CDR1 MDHEN and CDR2 SYDVKM. The junction had 8 bases not matched to a gene; V was cut back by 6 bases and J by 2 bases. The CDR3 spans 16 residues. CDR3 nucleotide sequence: TGTGCCAGCAGGCCTCTAGCGGGGGGCCATCAAGAGACCCAGTACTTC. It yields the protein CASRPLAGGHQETQYF.

This clone was seen only once. This chain links TRBV3-1 (or the pseudogene TRBV3-2) with TRBJ1-6; the D is unclear. V was clipped by 0 bases and J by 7 bases, with 13 bases between them. This CDR3 region has 16 residues. Germline CDR1 reads LGHDT; CDR2 reads YNNKEL (reference sequence). The chain's CDR3 is CASSQEDSLSNSPLHF. Written as DNA, the CDR3 is TGTGCCAGCAGCCAAGAGGACTCTTTAAGCAATTCACCCCTCCACTTT.

The gene calls are TRBV18 and TRBJ1-5; TRBD1 matches 7 bases. This CDR3 is 14 amino acids long. The germline gives CDR1 KGHSH, CDR2 LQKENI. The V and J ends lost 6 bases and 2 bases, in that order; junction bases with no gene match: 4. The CDR3 DNA is TGTGCCAGCTCTCAAGGACAGGGCAATCAGCCCCAGCATTTT. Encoded protein: CASSQGQGNQPQHF.

This rearrangement joins TRBV2 to TRBJ2-7; D gene uncertain. This CDR3 has 13 residues. Germline CDR1 and CDR2: SNHLY and FYNNEI. V lost 1 base, J lost 3 bases, and 7 bases lay in between. The CDR3 coding sequence is TGTGCCAGCAGTGAAGACATGGTCTACGAGCAGTACTTC. Its translation: CASSEDMVYEQYF.

The rearrangement joins TRBV6-5 to TRBJ2-7, with 9 nucleotides matching TRBD1. CDR1 is MNHEY and CDR2 is SVGAGI in the germline V gene. This CDR3 has 15 amino acids. V trimming: 5 bases; J trimming: 4 bases; junction bases outside the gene matches: 9. The CDR3 spells CASSNRGRAVYEQYF. In DNA form, the CDR3 reads TGTGCCAGCAGTAACAGGGGGCGCGCGGTATACGAGCAGTACTTC.